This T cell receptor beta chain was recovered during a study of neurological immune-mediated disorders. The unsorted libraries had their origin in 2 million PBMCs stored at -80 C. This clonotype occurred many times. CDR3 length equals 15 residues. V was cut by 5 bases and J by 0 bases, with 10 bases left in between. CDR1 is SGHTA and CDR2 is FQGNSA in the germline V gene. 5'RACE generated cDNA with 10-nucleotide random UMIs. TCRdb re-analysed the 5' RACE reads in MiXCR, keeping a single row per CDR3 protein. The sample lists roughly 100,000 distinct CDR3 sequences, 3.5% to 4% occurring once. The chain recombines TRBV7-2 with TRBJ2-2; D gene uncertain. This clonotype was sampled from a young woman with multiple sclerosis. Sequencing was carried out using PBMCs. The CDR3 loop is CASSPSRSNTGELFF. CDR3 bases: TGTGCCAGCAGCCCGTCTAGGTCGAACACCGGGGAGCTGTTTTTT.